A few counts support the clone carrying this TCR beta chain. Its specificity is not known. This specimen belongs to a study of beta chain features in type 1 diabetes. Sequencing targeted expressed TCRB transcripts, as all isolated RNA had been reverse transcribed. The assay was immunoSEQ multiplex PCR, and TCRdb's table has in-frame clones only and misses some. The sample has under 850,000 clones, roughly an eighth seen once. Study-level points and caveats: Researchers report that Type 1 diabetes patients had moderately but significantly shorter TCRB CDR3s across all four CD4+ subsets. There was a possibility that cDNA sequencing over-represented cells with high TCR expression. PCR might pick shorter templates more often, in the same way for patients and controls. Among patients, naive, central memory and Treg TCRB repertoires appeared more similar than among healthy donors. Any role of HLA type in TCRB rearrangement remained unresolved here.

The CDR3 is made up of 16 amino acids. The germline V gene encodes CDR1 SEHNR and CDR2 FQNEAQ (reference sequence). V shed 5 bases and J shed 2 bases, with 18 bases lying between them. Source material: naive CD4+ T cells from blood. This TCR was recovered from a young man with type 1 diabetes. This sequence joins TRBV7-9 and TRBJ1-1, with D maybe TRBD1 (6 bases). Written as DNA, the CDR3 is TGTGCCAGCAGCGGACTACAGGGAACCCTAAACACTGAAGCTTTCTTT. It yields the protein CASSGLQGTLNTEAFF. The full variable domain, with the rest looked up from reference TRBV7-9 and TRBJ1-1, is DTGVSQNPRHKITKRGQNVTFRCDPISEHNRLYWYRQTLGQGPEFLTYFQNEAQLEKSRLLSDRFSAERPKGSFSTLEIQRTEQGDSAMYLCASSGLQGTLNTEAFFGQGTRLTVV.